This entry describes one T cell receptor beta chain. Per the original methods: From reference gene primer amplification, estimates of nucleated cell counts were derived. Sequencing was performed with immunoSEQ multiplex PCR; in TCRdb, only in-frame clones are kept and a portion is missing. Clonal size and the V and J genes are those of that table, whereas D and trimming came from the DNA. This table has 210,000 or so clones, about 88% appearing once. These data come from a study of blood T cell repertoires in COVID-19. Overall study: Researchers got acute and convalescent COVID-19 samples from the United States, Italy and Spain. In each case, the material was cDNA or gDNA derived from T cells, B-cell-depleted T cells, or PBMCs.

The source of this sequence is a woman between 35 and 50 years old who had recovered from COVID-19. The sample was peripheral blood.

CDR3 coding DNA: TGCAGTGCTAGTATCCAACTAGCGGGATTCACAGATACGCAGTATTTT. It translates to CSASIQLAGFTDTQYF. The chain joins TRBV20-1 to TRBJ2-3, with 10 bases lining up with TRBD2. Trimming took 3 bases from V and 2 from J; bases not matched to a gene: 8. The CDR3 runs 16 residues. Per germline, CDR1 DFQATT and CDR2 SNEGSKA (reference sequence).